This T cell receptor (beta chain) was documented in a study of Graves' ophthalmopathy and Graves' hyperthyroidism. Stable hyperthyroidism referred to disease that showed no ophthalmopathy within 18 months of follow-up. Broader study findings: Predictions made by the model for ophthalmopathy progression reached 65% to 71% sensitivity and 72% to 85% specificity. Among expanded thyroid clonotypes above 0.001 frequency, most also occurred in blood.

RNA transcripts were the source from which TCR beta CDR3 regions were amplified. RT-PCR with HTBI primers came first, then second-round multiplex PCR. TCRdb ran MiXCR on the multiplex PCR reads and lists one entry per CDR3 protein. This table has a few hundred thousand distinct CDR3 sequences, over 15% appearing once. CDR1 is MDHEN and CDR2 is SYDVKM in the germline V gene. V gave up 3 bases and J gave up 7 bases, with 7 bases separating them. CDR3 length: 13 amino acids. This clonotype was seen at least ten times. The target antigen is unknown. V gene TRBV28 combines with J gene TRBJ1-6; no firm D call. The sequence was obtained from a woman aged 18-29 years with stable Graves' hyperthyroidism. Sequenced input: peripheral blood. CDR3 region: CASSFPVNSPLHF. The DNA of the CDR3 is TGTGCCAGCAGTTTCCCCGTCAATTCACCCCTCCACTTT.